One and the same sample provided the 18 T cell receptor beta chains below, sequenced in a study of blood T cell repertoires in COVID-19. Repertoires were generated with immunoSEQ multiplex PCR, while TCRdb's copy carries only in-frame clones and drops some. The repertoire holds about 45,000 clones, 85% to 90% seen once, with approximately 5.1% in the top ten. Source material: peripheral blood. The receptors come from a human donor in a cohort sampled during active COVID-19.

The chain combines TRBV20-1 with TRBJ2-7, with D possibly matching TRBD1 (5 bases). Germline CDR1 and CDR2: DFQATT and SNEGSKA (reference sequence). The CDR3 covers 11 residues. With 3 bases removed from V and 5 bases from J, the gap between germline ends came to 8 bases. CDR3 residues: CSASRGNEQYF. CDR3 bases: TGCAGTGCTAGTAGGGGAAACGAGCAGTACTTC.

V gene TRBV18 combines with J gene TRBJ1-1; tentatively, D is TRBD1 (6 bases). V dropped 2 bases and J dropped 1 base, with 8 bases sitting between them. Per the germline V gene, CDR1 is KGHSH and CDR2 is LQKENI. CDR3 size: 14 residues. The CDR3 protein is CASSPWTANTEAFF. The CDR3 DNA reads TGTGCCAGCTCACCATGGACAGCGAACACTGAAGCTTTCTTT. Together with reference TRBV18 and TRBJ1-1, the CDR3 gives the full variable domain: NAGVMQNPRHLVRRRGQEARLRCSPMKGHSHVYWYRQLPEEGLKFMVYLQKENIIDESGMPKERFSAEFPKEGPSILRIQQVVRGDSAAYFCASSPWTANTEAFFGQGTRLTVV.

V and J are TRBV29-1 and TRBJ2-1; TRBD2 agrees at 11 bases. The V gene end was trimmed by 7 bases and the J gene end by 7 bases; junction bases not matched to a gene: 12. CDR1 is SQVTM, CDR2 ANQGSEA, per germline. The CDR3 sequence is 15 residues long. Here the CDR3 DNA reads TGCAGCGCAACCACACTAGCGGGAGCACGAAATGAGCAGTTCTTC. It codes for CSATTLAGARNEQFF.

The V gene is TRBV30, the J gene TRBJ2-3, with TRBD1 as a possible D gene (6 bases). The CDR3 has 14 residues. Germline-derived CDR1 and CDR2 are GTSNPN and SVGIG (reference sequence). The V end was cut by 2 bases, the J end by 1 base, with 10 bases between. The CDR3 protein is CAWSFTGRTDTQYF. Written as DNA, the CDR3 is TGTGCCTGGAGTTTTACAGGGCGCACAGATACGCAGTATTTT. The whole variable domain, remainder taken from reference TRBV30 and TRBJ2-3, is SQTIHQWPATLVQPVGSPLSLECTVEGTSNPNLYWYRQAAGRGLQLLFYSVGIGQISSEVPQNLSASRPQDRQFILSSKKLLLSDSGFYLCAWSFTGRTDTQYFGPGTRLTVL.

The chain combines TRBV9 with TRBJ2-1; D is unclear. Germline-derived CDR1 and CDR2 are SGDLS and YYNGEE. The CDR3 consists of 15 residues. V lost 4 bases and J lost 0, with 11 bases in between. The CDR3: CASSPSIASYNEQFF. The CDR3 coding sequence is TGTGCCAGCAGCCCCAGTATCGCCTCCTACAATGAGCAGTTCTTC.

This chain connects TRBV13 to TRBJ2-5; possibly TRBD2 for D (6 bases). CDR1 is PRHDT and CDR2 is FYEKMQ in the germline V gene (reference sequence). The CDR3 extends over 17 amino acids. Trimming took 2 bases from V and 3 from J, leaving 19 bases between them. The CDR3 reads CASSLKWGVASEETQYF. The CDR3, as DNA: TGTGCCAGCAGCTTAAAGTGGGGGGTAGCATCTGAAGAGACCCAGTACTTC.

The chain links TRBV2 to TRBJ2-3, with 13 nucleotides matching TRBD2. From germline, CDR1 is SNHLY and CDR2 FYNNEI. V was clipped by 3 bases and J by 6 bases; unmatched bases: 3. CDR3 length equals 15 residues. DNA for the CDR3: TGTGCCAGCAGTGACGGACTAGCGGGAGTTGATACGCAGTATTTT. It is translated as CASSDGLAGVDTQYF.

This chain connects TRBV24-1 to TRBJ1-5, with 7 positions matching TRBD1. CDR1 is KGHDR and CDR2 is SFDVKD in the germline V gene. The CDR3 contains 21 residues. The V segment lost 1 base and the J segment 1 base; nucleotides outside the gene matches: 18. The CDR3 spells CATSDFLTPGQLGRSNQPQHF. CDR3 nucleotide sequence: TGTGCCACCAGTGATTTTCTAACCCCGGGACAGCTGGGGCGAAGCAATCAGCCCCAGCATTTT.

The chain has TRBV2 and TRBJ2-7; D is perhaps TRBD1 (6 bases). Germline-derived CDR1 and CDR2 are SNHLY and FYNNEI. Deletions cut 5 bases from V and 2 bases from J, with 13 bases between. This CDR3 spans 14 amino acids. The chain's CDR3 is CASSHRDKTYEQYF. The CDR3 DNA follows: TGTGCCAGCAGTCACCGGGACAAAACCTACGAGCAGTACTTC.

The chain has TRBV12-3 or TRBV12-4 and TRBJ1-5; no clear D gene. The CDR3 is 12 residues long. Trimming pared 5 bases from V and 8 bases from J, leaving 10 bases between. CDR3 nucleotide sequence: TGTGCCAGCAGTCACCCCGGGGAGCCCCAGCATTTT. As protein: CASSHPGEPQHF.

The chain recombines TRBV6-5 with TRBJ2-7; D is unclear. V lost 5 bases, J lost 3 bases, and 8 bases lay in between. This CDR3 comprises 12 residues. The germline V gene encodes CDR1 MNHEY and CDR2 SVGAGI. The CDR3 nucleotides read TGTGCCAGCAGTAGACGGGTCTACGAGCAGTACTTC. It codes for CASSRRVYEQYF.

The chain carries TRBV5-3 and TRBJ2-3; the D gene is possibly TRBD1 (5 bases). TRBV5-3 is filed as an ORF, its function uncertain. The CDR3 contains 13 residues. V lost 5 bases, J lost 6 bases, and 13 bases lay in between. The CDR3 sequence is CARRGVWADTQYF. CDR3 nucleotide sequence: TGTGCCAGAAGAGGGGTGTGGGCGGATACGCAGTATTTT.

The CDR3 coding sequence is TGTGCCAGCAGGTCACAGGGGAGACATGGCTACACCTTC. Protein sequence: CASRSQGRHGYTF. The genes are TRBV3-1 (or the pseudogene TRBV3-2) and TRBJ1-2; 7 positions match TRBD1. V was pared by 6 bases and J by 6 bases, with 7 bases of the junction left unmatched. This CDR3 spans 13 amino acids. Germline assignment: CDR1 LGHDT and CDR2 YNNKEL (reference sequence).

The V call is TRBV10-3, the J call TRBJ2-7; possibly TRBD1 for D (6 bases). Trimming cost V 5 bases and J 2 bases, with 13 bases left between them. The CDR3 is 14 residues long. CDR1 ENHRY and CDR2 SYGVKD come from the germline V gene. CDR3 amino acids: CAISPSGTTYEQYF. The DNA for the CDR3 is TGTGCCATCAGTCCTTCCGGGACAACCTACGAGCAGTACTTC.

The CDR3: CASTSTGARTYEQYF. The CDR3 DNA sequence: TGTGCCAGCACATCCACAGGGGCCCGAACCTACGAGCAGTACTTC. The chain joins TRBV28 to TRBJ2-7; 7 nucleotides align to TRBD1. Germline-derived CDR1 and CDR2 are MDHEN and SYDVKM. V dropped 7 bases and J dropped 2; count of bases not matched to a gene: 11. This CDR3 has 15 residues.

This clone came up once. This rearrangement joins TRBV19 to TRBJ2-5, with a weak D call TRBD2 (6 bases). V gave up 6 bases and J gave up 2 bases, with 10 bases separating them. In germline, CDR1 is LNHDA, CDR2 SQIVND (reference sequence). The length of the CDR3 is 13 residues. The CDR3 coding sequence is TGTGCCAGTAGCTACGGGAGACAAGAGACCCAGTACTTC. It yields the protein CASSYGRQETQYF.

Written as DNA, the CDR3 is TGTGCCTGGAAAAGTCCCGGGACAGGCCACAATCAGCCCCAGCATTTT. It encodes CAWKSPGTGHNQPQHF. The chain has TRBV30 and TRBJ1-5; 8 positions agree with TRBD1. The germline gives CDR1 GTSNPN, CDR2 SVGIG (reference sequence). Unmatched junction bases numbered 11, after V lost 4 bases and J lost 3 bases. The CDR3 is made up of 16 amino acids.

This clone is a singleton in its sample. The rearrangement links TRBV28 to TRBJ2-7; no clear D. Germline CDR1 and CDR2: MDHEN and SYDVKM. Trimming took off 3 bases at V and 0 bases at J, with 9 bases between the two ends. The CDR3 totals 14 residues. In DNA form, the CDR3 reads TGTGCCAGCAGTTTTGGGCTTAACTCCTACGAGCAGTACTTC. Encoded protein: CASSFGLNSYEQYF.